Described below is a single TCR beta chain sequence and its context. Its target is unknown. Data came from immunoSEQ multiplex PCR; TCRdb stores just in-frame clones and leaves some out. This repertoire shows tens of thousands of clones, 80% to 90% found once; its top ten account for less than 2%. The data are from a study of T cell responses to AZD1222 COVID-19 vaccine. Study-level information: Second-dose groups at about 4 or about 12 weeks were pooled. General study results and limits: Close to half of all spike-specific TCRs reportedly target regions of the variants that are unmutated. Repertoire sampling happened only post peak T cell response. When two AZD1222 doses had been given, Spike-specific TCR breadth and depth rose.

Germline CDR1 MNHEY, CDR2 SMNVEV (reference sequence). Trimming at V came to 5 bases and at J to 2 bases, leaving 3 bases not matched to a gene. The CDR3 extends over 13 amino acids. The specimen was peripheral blood, collected on day 0 of AZD1222 vaccination. The chain uses TRBV27 and TRBJ2-7, with 7 nucleotides matching TRBD1. The receptor's source is an adult in good health. CDR3 amino acids: CASSKTGAYEQYF. The CDR3 DNA reads TGTGCCAGCAGTAAAACAGGGGCCTACGAGCAGTACTTC.